The entry below gives a single T cell receptor (beta chain) sequence along with its context. Profiling relied on immunoSEQ multiplex PCR, and the TCRdb table lists in-frame clones only, not all of them. The data show 150,000 to 200,000 clones, 75% to 90% seen once. Germline CDR1 and CDR2: SGDLS and YYNGEE. The length of the CDR3 is 14 residues. J lost 6 bases, V lost 0 bases, and 5 bases had no gene match. This entry belongs to a study of blood T cell repertoires in COVID-19. The sequence was obtained from a woman aged 55-69 years with acute or convalescent COVID-19. V is TRBV9 and J is TRBJ2-7; 8 bases align to TRBD2. Sequencing was performed on peripheral blood. CDR3 residues: CASSVGTSPLEQYF. The CDR3 bases are TGTGCCAGCAGCGTAGGGACTAGCCCCCTCGAGCAGTACTTC.